This T cell receptor beta chain was captured in a study of cytomegalovirus exposure and HLA in healthy donors. The primer mix had 60 Vbeta and 13 Jbeta primers. Only in-frame clones appear in the TCRdb table, and some are missing; sequencing was by immunoSEQ multiplex PCR. The sample includes about 160,000 clones, 65% to 85% seen only once; the top ten take 0.77%. This clone was observed a single time. Its antigen is not identified. Study-wide results and limits: Several of the most significant clusters were apparently associated with common viral pathogens in a later analysis.

The CDR3 totals 17 residues. J was trimmed by 2 bases and V by 1 base; bases with no gene match: 8. Germline-derived CDR1 and CDR2 are MNHNS and SASEGT. As for the donors, each was a healthy bone marrow donor. This clonotype was obtained from a woman aged 18-29 years in good health and CMV-seronegative. Source material: PBMCs. The chain is built from TRBV6-1 and TRBJ1-5, with 7 bases aligning to TRBD1. CDR3 region: CASSEGRGGYRNQPQHF. For the CDR3, the DNA is TGTGCCAGCAGTGAAGGGCGAGGGGGCTATCGCAATCAGCCCCAGCATTTT.